The rows below give T cell receptor beta chains drawn from one sample of a study of Graves' ophthalmopathy and Graves' hyperthyroidism. MiXCR, run by TCRdb on the multiplex PCR reads, gives a single entry per CDR3 protein. The repertoire holds over a million distinct CDR3 sequences, with about 40% as singletons. Sample: peripheral blood or thyroid tissue (not recorded which). Source of these receptors: an adult man with Graves' hyperthyroidism. The CDR3 runs from the conserved cysteine through the conserved F or W. A D gene is named only where the DNA matches it firmly. Clone size is given for some rows only: seen once, a few or many times, or a class if the clone is expanded.

v_gene: TRBV9
abundance: many
j_gene: TRBJ1-2
d_gene: .
CDR3aa: CASSDGHLANYGYTF
CDR3nt: TGTGCCAGCAGCGACGGACACTTAGCTAACTATGGCTACACCTTC

v_gene: TRBV14
abundance: .
j_gene: TRBJ2-7
d_gene: TRBD1
CDR3aa: CASNRGRGPLEQYF
CDR3nt: TGTGCCAGCAACCGGGGCAGGGGGCCTCTGGAGCAGTACTTC

v_gene: TRBV27
abundance: many
j_gene: TRBJ2-5
d_gene: .
CDR3aa: CASSFPGRPETQYF
CDR3nt: TGTGCCAGCAGTTTCCCAGGGAGGCCAGAGACCCAGTACTTC

v_gene: TRBV20-1
abundance: .
j_gene: TRBJ2-5
d_gene: .
CDR3aa: CSAREWAETQYF
CDR3nt: TGCAGTGCTAGGGAGTGGGCGGAGACCCAGTACTTC

v_gene: TRBV30
abundance: .
j_gene: TRBJ2-7
d_gene: .
CDR3aa: CAWSSHEQYF
CDR3nt: TGTGCCTGGAGTTCCCACGAGCAGTACTTC

v_gene: TRBV7-2
abundance: few
j_gene: TRBJ1-6
d_gene: .
CDR3aa: CASSQREGEVSYNSPLHF
CDR3nt: TGTGCCAGCAGCCAAAGGGAAGGGGAGGTGTCCTATAATTCACCCCTCCACTTT

v_gene: TRBV19
abundance: .
j_gene: TRBJ2-7
d_gene: TRBD2
CDR3aa: CASSTRFGLASAYEQYF
CDR3nt: TGTGCCAGTAGTACTCGATTCGGACTAGCTAGCGCCTACGAGCAGTACTTC

v_gene: TRBV7-6
abundance: .
j_gene: TRBJ1-6
d_gene: .
CDR3aa: CASSAVDSSPLHF
CDR3nt: TGTGCCAGCAGCGCGGTAGATAGTTCACCCCTCCACTTT

v_gene: TRBV20-1
abundance: .
j_gene: TRBJ2-7
d_gene: TRBD1
CDR3aa: CSARGQGARFCEQYF
CDR3nt: TGCAGTGCTAGAGGACAGGGGGCGCGATTCTGCGAGCAGTACTTC

v_gene: TRBV10-2
abundance: few
j_gene: TRBJ1-2
d_gene: TRBD1
CDR3aa: CASSTGTGHYGYTF
CDR3nt: TGTGCCAGCAGTACCGGGACAGGGCACTATGGCTACACCTTC

v_gene: TRBV15
abundance: .
j_gene: TRBJ1-1
d_gene: TRBD1
CDR3aa: CATSRVAGGLTEAFF
CDR3nt: TGTGCCACCAGCAGAGTGGCAGGGGGGTTAACTGAAGCTTTCTTT

v_gene: TRBV6-5
abundance: .
j_gene: TRBJ1-1
d_gene: TRBD1
CDR3aa: CASSYVVAGGALGTEAFF
CDR3nt: TGTGCCAGCAGTTACGTCGTGGCAGGGGGCGCGTTAGGCACTGAAGCTTTCTTT

v_gene: TRBV12-3/TRBV12-4
abundance: many
j_gene: TRBJ1-4
d_gene: .
CDR3aa: CASSLGGSGEKLFF
CDR3nt: TGTGCCAGCAGCCTAGGGGGATCTGGTGAAAAACTGTTTTTT

v_gene: TRBV3-1
abundance: .
j_gene: TRBJ1-2
d_gene: .
CDR3aa: CASSQEQGRYYGYTF
CDR3nt: TGTGCCAGCAGCCAAGAGCAGGGGAGGTACTATGGCTACACCTTC

v_gene: TRBV19
abundance: many
j_gene: TRBJ1-1
d_gene: .
CDR3aa: CASSVGATEAFF
CDR3nt: TGTGCCAGTAGTGTGGGGGCAACTGAAGCTTTCTTT

v_gene: TRBV19
abundance: many
j_gene: TRBJ2-2
d_gene: .
CDR3aa: CASSTRTDTGELFF
CDR3nt: TGTGCCAGTAGTACCAGGACAGACACCGGGGAGCTGTTTTTT

v_gene: TRBV30
abundance: .
j_gene: TRBJ1-1
d_gene: TRBD1
CDR3aa: CAWSRDRVSAFTEAFF
CDR3nt: TGTGCCTGGAGTCGGGACAGGGTTTCCGCCTTCACTGAAGCTTTCTTT

v_gene: TRBV25-1
abundance: many
j_gene: TRBJ1-1
d_gene: .
CDR3aa: CASSEYLGLTEAFF
CDR3nt: TGTGCCAGCAGTGAATATCTGGGCCTCACTGAAGCTTTCTTT

v_gene: TRBV7-6
abundance: .
j_gene: TRBJ2-5
d_gene: TRBD2
CDR3aa: CASSKTLAGVGTQYF
CDR3nt: TGTGCCAGCAGCAAAACCCTAGCGGGAGTAGGTACCCAGTACTTC

v_gene: TRBV20-1
abundance: .
j_gene: TRBJ1-5
d_gene: TRBD1
CDR3aa: CSARFAGTDSQPQHF
CDR3nt: TGCAGTGCTAGATTCGCCGGGACAGACAGTCAGCCCCAGCATTTT

v_gene: TRBV20-1
abundance: many
j_gene: TRBJ1-2
d_gene: .
CDR3aa: CSARDLGGRSYTF
CDR3nt: TGCAGTGCTAGAGATCTCGGGGGGCGAAGCTACACCTTC

v_gene: TRBV5-1
abundance: many
j_gene: TRBJ1-1
d_gene: .
CDR3aa: CASSFARAGTEAFF
CDR3nt: TGCGCCAGCAGCTTTGCGAGGGCTGGCACTGAAGCTTTCTTT

v_gene: TRBV20-1
abundance: many
j_gene: TRBJ1-2
d_gene: .
CDR3aa: CSAPHIPKDGNYGYTF
CDR3nt: TGCAGTGCTCCCCACATACCTAAGGACGGAAACTATGGCTACACCTTC

v_gene: TRBV10-3
abundance: few
j_gene: TRBJ2-6
d_gene: .
CDR3aa: CAISSEGISSGANVLTF
CDR3nt: TGTGCCATCAGTTCTGAGGGTATCAGCTCTGGGGCCAACGTCCTGACTTTC

v_gene: TRBV12-3/TRBV12-4
abundance: .
j_gene: TRBJ2-1
d_gene: TRBD2
CDR3aa: CASRLRGGTEQFF
CDR3nt: TGTGCCAGCAGACTGCGGGGGGGCACTGAGCAGTTCTTC

v_gene: TRBV20-1
abundance: many
j_gene: TRBJ1-5
d_gene: TRBD1
CDR3aa: CSAREGDRVPQPQHF
CDR3nt: TGCAGTGCTAGAGAGGGGGACAGGGTTCCTCAGCCCCAGCATTTT

v_gene: TRBV7-6
abundance: many
j_gene: TRBJ2-7
d_gene: .
CDR3aa: CASSLAEGSYEQYF
CDR3nt: TGTGCCAGCAGCTTAGCGGAGGGATCCTACGAGCAGTACTTC

v_gene: TRBV6-5
abundance: .
j_gene: TRBJ2-7
d_gene: .
CDR3aa: CASTTGLGAEQYF
CDR3nt: TGTGCCAGCACGACAGGCCTCGGGGCCGAGCAGTACTTC

v_gene: TRBV10-3
abundance: .
j_gene: TRBJ2-7
d_gene: .
CDR3aa: CASSHGNSAYEQYF
CDR3nt: TGTGCCAGCAGCCACGGGAATTCCGCCTACGAGCAGTACTTC

v_gene: TRBV6-6
abundance: .
j_gene: TRBJ2-7
d_gene: .
CDR3aa: CASKAGRSSYEQYF
CDR3nt: TGTGCCAGCAAGGCGGGAAGGAGTTCCTACGAGCAGTACTTC

v_gene: TRBV27
abundance: few
j_gene: TRBJ1-5
d_gene: .
CDR3aa: CASSVFGGSNQPQHF
CDR3nt: TGTGCCAGCAGTGTTTTCGGGGGGAGCAATCAGCCCCAGCATTTT

v_gene: TRBV29-1
abundance: .
j_gene: TRBJ1-5
d_gene: .
CDR3aa: CSARTGRDQPQHF
CDR3nt: TGCAGCGCCAGAACAGGGCGGGATCAGCCCCAGCATTTT

v_gene: TRBV9
abundance: many
j_gene: TRBJ1-3
d_gene: .
CDR3aa: CASSVGRSSGNTIYF
CDR3nt: TGTGCCAGCAGCGTAGGGCGGAGCTCTGGAAACACCATATATTTT

v_gene: TRBV19
abundance: .
j_gene: TRBJ2-5
d_gene: .
CDR3aa: CASSIVGEETQYF
CDR3nt: TGTGCCAGTAGTATAGTGGGGGAAGAGACCCAGTACTTC

v_gene: TRBV19
abundance: .
j_gene: TRBJ1-2
d_gene: TRBD1
CDR3aa: CASRNRGGYGYTF
CDR3nt: TGTGCCAGTAGGAACAGGGGCGGCTATGGCTACACCTTC

v_gene: TRBV12-3/TRBV12-4
abundance: few
j_gene: TRBJ2-7
d_gene: .
CDR3aa: CASRQDRGRAEQYF
CDR3nt: TGTGCCAGCAGGCAGGACAGAGGAAGGGCGGAGCAGTACTTC

v_gene: TRBV7-3
abundance: .
j_gene: TRBJ2-6
d_gene: .
CDR3aa: CASSLNGDSSGANVLTF
CDR3nt: TGTGCCAGCAGCTTAAATGGTGATAGCTCTGGGGCCAACGTCCTGACTTTC

v_gene: TRBV6-2/TRBV6-3
abundance: .
j_gene: TRBJ2-5
d_gene: TRBD1
CDR3aa: CASRPTGDKETQYF
CDR3nt: TGTGCCAGCAGACCGACAGGGGACAAAGAGACCCAGTACTTC

v_gene: TRBV3-1
abundance: many
j_gene: TRBJ2-5
d_gene: TRBD1
CDR3aa: CASSQVRQGASGEKTQYF
CDR3nt: TGTGCCAGCAGCCAAGTCCGACAGGGGGCATCTGGGGAGAAGACCCAGTACTTC

v_gene: TRBV20-1
abundance: .
j_gene: TRBJ2-7
d_gene: .
CDR3aa: CSAPGLGSSYEQYF
CDR3nt: TGCAGTGCCCCGGGACTCGGGAGCTCCTACGAGCAGTACTTC

v_gene: TRBV7-6
abundance: few
j_gene: TRBJ2-2
d_gene: .
CDR3aa: CASSLGLAGLTGELFF
CDR3nt: TGTGCCAGCAGCCTTGGACTGGCAGGACTCACCGGGGAGCTGTTTTTT

v_gene: TRBV20-1
abundance: few
j_gene: TRBJ2-5
d_gene: .
CDR3aa: CSAPSLVSELQETQYF
CDR3nt: TGCAGTGCCCCCTCCTTGGTGTCAGAACTCCAAGAGACCCAGTACTTC

v_gene: TRBV20-1
abundance: many
j_gene: TRBJ2-7
d_gene: .
CDR3aa: CSARASKVYEQYF
CDR3nt: TGCAGTGCTAGAGCTAGTAAGGTCTACGAGCAGTACTTC

v_gene: TRBV29-1
abundance: .
j_gene: TRBJ2-3
d_gene: .
CDR3aa: CSFRMGEDTQYF
CDR3nt: TGCAGCTTCCGTATGGGCGAAGATACGCAGTATTTT

v_gene: TRBV2
abundance: .
j_gene: TRBJ2-7
d_gene: TRBD1
CDR3aa: CATKLTGLEQYF
CDR3nt: TGTGCCACCAAGTTGACAGGGCTAGAGCAGTACTTC

v_gene: TRBV5-1
abundance: many
j_gene: TRBJ2-7
d_gene: .
CDR3aa: CASSLSPDSYEQYF
CDR3nt: TGCGCCAGCAGCTTGTCCCCGGATTCCTACGAGCAGTACTTC

v_gene: TRBV15
abundance: many
j_gene: TRBJ2-7
d_gene: .
CDR3aa: CATSPRLSYEQYF
CDR3nt: TGTGCCACCAGCCCTCGCCTCTCCTACGAGCAGTACTTC

v_gene: TRBV10-3
abundance: few
j_gene: TRBJ1-1
d_gene: TRBD1
CDR3aa: CATRDSAPLGTEAFF
CDR3nt: TGTGCCACCCGGGACAGCGCCCCTTTGGGCACTGAAGCTTTCTTT

v_gene: TRBV6-6
abundance: few
j_gene: TRBJ1-2
d_gene: .
CDR3aa: CASTRGRGNYGYTF
CDR3nt: TGTGCCAGCACCCGCGGGCGAGGGAACTATGGCTACACCTTC

v_gene: TRBV6-2/TRBV6-3
abundance: .
j_gene: TRBJ2-2
d_gene: .
CDR3aa: CAGTGKGDTGELFF
CDR3nt: TGTGCCGGAACAGGAAAGGGGGACACCGGGGAGCTGTTTTTT

v_gene: TRBV30
abundance: .
j_gene: TRBJ2-5
d_gene: TRBD1
CDR3aa: CAWGGGTGVPGQETQYF
CDR3nt: TGTGCCTGGGGTGGAGGGACAGGGGTTCCGGGCCAAGAGACCCAGTACTTC

v_gene: TRBV2
abundance: .
j_gene: TRBJ2-7
d_gene: TRBD2
CDR3aa: CASTSGDWHYEQYF
CDR3nt: TGTGCCAGCACTAGCGGGGACTGGCACTACGAGCAGTACTTC

v_gene: TRBV10-3
abundance: .
j_gene: TRBJ1-2
d_gene: .
CDR3aa: CASSEPKGNYGYTF
CDR3nt: TGTGCCAGCAGTGAGCCGAAGGGCAACTATGGCTACACCTTC

v_gene: TRBV6-5
abundance: .
j_gene: TRBJ2-7
d_gene: .
CDR3aa: CASSYMDNYEQYF
CDR3nt: TGTGCCAGCAGTTACATGGACAACTACGAGCAGTACTTC

v_gene: TRBV9
abundance: .
j_gene: TRBJ1-2
d_gene: .
CDR3aa: CASSVVFYRADGYGYTF
CDR3nt: TGTGCCAGCAGCGTTGTCTTCTATAGGGCCGACGGCTATGGCTACACCTTC

v_gene: TRBV7-2
abundance: many
j_gene: TRBJ2-5
d_gene: TRBD2
CDR3aa: CASSKTSGRRETQYF
CDR3nt: TGTGCCAGCAGCAAGACTAGCGGGAGGAGGGAGACCCAGTACTTC

v_gene: TRBV20-1
abundance: .
j_gene: TRBJ2-7
d_gene: TRBD2
CDR3aa: CSARRLAGAYEQYF
CDR3nt: TGCAGTGCTAGAAGACTAGCGGGAGCCTACGAGCAGTACTTC